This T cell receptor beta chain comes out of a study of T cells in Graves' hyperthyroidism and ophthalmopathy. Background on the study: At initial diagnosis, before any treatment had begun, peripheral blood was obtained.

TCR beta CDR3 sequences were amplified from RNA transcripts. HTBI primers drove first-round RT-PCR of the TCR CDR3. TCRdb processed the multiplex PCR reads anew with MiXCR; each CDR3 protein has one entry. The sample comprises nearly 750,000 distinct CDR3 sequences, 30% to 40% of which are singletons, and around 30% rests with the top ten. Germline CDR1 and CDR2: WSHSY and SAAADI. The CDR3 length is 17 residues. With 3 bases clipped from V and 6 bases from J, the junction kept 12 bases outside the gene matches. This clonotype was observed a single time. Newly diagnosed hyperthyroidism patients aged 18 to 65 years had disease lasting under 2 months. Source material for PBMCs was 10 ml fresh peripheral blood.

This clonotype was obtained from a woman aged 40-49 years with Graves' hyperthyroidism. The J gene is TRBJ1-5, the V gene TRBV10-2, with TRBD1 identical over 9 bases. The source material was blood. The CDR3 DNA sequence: TGCGCCAGCAGTGATACAGGGGGCTTTAGTTCCACTCAGCCCCAGCATTTT. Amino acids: CASSDTGGFSSTQPQHF.